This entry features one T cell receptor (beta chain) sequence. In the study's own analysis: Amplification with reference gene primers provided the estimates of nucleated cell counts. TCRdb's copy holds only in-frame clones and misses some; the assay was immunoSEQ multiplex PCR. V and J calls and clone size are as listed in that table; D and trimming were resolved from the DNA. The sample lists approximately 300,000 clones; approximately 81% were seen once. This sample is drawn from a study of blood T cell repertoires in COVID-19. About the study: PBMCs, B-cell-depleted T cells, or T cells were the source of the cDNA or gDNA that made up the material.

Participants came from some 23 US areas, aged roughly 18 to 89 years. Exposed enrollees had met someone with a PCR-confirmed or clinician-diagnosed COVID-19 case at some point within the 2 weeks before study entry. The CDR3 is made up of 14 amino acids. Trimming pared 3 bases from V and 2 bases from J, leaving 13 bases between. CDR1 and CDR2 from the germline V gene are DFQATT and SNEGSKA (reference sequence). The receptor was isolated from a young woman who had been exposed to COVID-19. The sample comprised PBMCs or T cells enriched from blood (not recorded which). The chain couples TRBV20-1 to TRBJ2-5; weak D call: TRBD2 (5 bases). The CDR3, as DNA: TGCAGTGCTAGTGCCCCTTCGGGACAAGAGACCCAGTACTTC. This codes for CSASAPSGQETQYF.